Following are 28 T cell receptor beta chains from one sample sequenced in a study of monozygotic twins with cystic fibrosis. Repertoires were generated with immunoSEQ multiplex PCR, while TCRdb's copy carries only in-frame clones and drops some. The data contain about 15,000 clones, approximately 85% of them singletons. Sequencing input: blood. The receptors come from a boy aged 5-17 years with cystic fibrosis.

The chain uses TRBV7-9 and TRBJ1-1; D remains ambiguous. CDR1 and CDR2 (germline): SEHNR, FQNEAQ (reference sequence). The CDR3 sequence is 12 residues long. The V end lost 5 bases, the J end lost 6 bases, and 10 bases lay between the germline ends. The CDR3 region has the DNA TGTGCCAGCAGCCCCGTATTCGCTGAAGCTTTCTTT. It yields the protein CASSPVFAEAFF.

The rearrangement links TRBV6-1 to TRBJ1-5; D gene uncertain. Trimming cost V 4 bases and J 5 bases, with 6 bases left between them. This CDR3 is built from 12 residues. Germline V gives CDR1 MNHNS, CDR2 SASEGT. The CDR3 loop is CASSATYQPQHF. In DNA form, the CDR3 reads TGTGCCAGCAGTGCCACCTATCAGCCCCAGCATTTT.

This sequence joins TRBV6-5 and TRBJ1-1; a weak D match, TRBD1 (5 bases). The CDR3 is 14 amino acids. The V gene's germline CDR1 is MNHEY and CDR2 SVGAGI. V lost 8 bases and J 5 bases, leaving 18 bases between the germline ends. The CDR3 spells CASSKWGGETEAFF. CDR3 sequence (DNA): TGTGCCAGCTCCAAATGGGGGGGTGAGACTGAAGCTTTCTTT.

The V call is TRBV18, the J call TRBJ2-1; D unclear. The CDR3 runs 16 residues. Looked up from germline, CDR1 is KGHSH and CDR2 is LQKENI. Trimming took 5 bases from V and 2 from J, leaving 16 bases between them. CDR3 sequence reads: CASSSGVGTTYNEQFF. In DNA, the CDR3 is TGTGCCAGCTCATCTGGGGTTGGCACTACCTACAATGAGCAGTTCTTC.

The chain has TRBV10-3 and TRBJ2-2; D possibly corresponds to TRBD1 (6 bases). Trimming removed 0 bases from V and 1 base from J, with 9 bases in between. Germline V gene data show CDR1 as ENHRY and CDR2 as SYGVKD. The CDR3 is 16 residues long. The CDR3: CAISESKGQNTGELFF. CDR3 coding DNA: TGTGCCATCAGTGAGTCGAAGGGACAGAACACCGGGGAGCTGTTTTTT.

V and J are TRBV23-1 and TRBJ2-1, with D unresolved. TRBV23-1 is classed as an ORF, of uncertain function. This CDR3 comprises 15 residues. V shed 7 bases and J shed 7 bases, with 20 bases lying between them. The CDR3, as DNA: TGCGCCAGCACCACAAAAGCCCACGCCCTTAATGAGCAGTTCTTC. The encoded protein is CASTTKAHALNEQFF.

The chain uses TRBV5-5 and TRBJ2-1; tentative D call: TRBD2 (5 bases). V was cut by 6 bases and J by 4 bases, with 11 bases left in between. The CDR3 covers 13 residues. Germline lookup yields CDR1 SGHKS and CDR2 YYEKEE (reference sequence). The CDR3 spells CASTSTSYNEQFF. The CDR3, as DNA: TGTGCCAGCACCTCCACTAGTTACAATGAGCAGTTCTTC.

The chain recombines TRBV30 with TRBJ2-3; maybe TRBD1 (5 bases). Trimming left V 4 bases short and J 1 base short, with 9 bases between. CDR1 is GTSNPN, CDR2 SVGIG, per germline (reference sequence). The CDR3 length is 13 residues. The CDR3 DNA reads as TGTGCCTGGACCCAGGGCCGCACAGATACGCAGTATTTT. Translation: CAWTQGRTDTQYF.

This clone was observed a single time. The chain joins TRBV19 to TRBJ2-1; 12 bases align to TRBD2. After removal of 3 bases from V and 9 bases from J, the junction contained 6 bases not matched to a gene. Germline loops: CDR1 LNHDA, CDR2 SQIVND (reference sequence). The CDR3 sequence is 15 residues long. The DNA for the CDR3 is TGTGCCAGTAGTATCACAGCTAGCGGGAGGGGTGAGCAGTTCTTC. Protein sequence: CASSITASGRGEQFF.

The rearrangement uses TRBV6-1 and TRBJ2-3; 9 bases align to TRBD2. This CDR3 is built from 14 residues. V lost 2 bases, J lost 4 bases, and 1 base stayed unmatched. Germline V gene lookup returns CDR1 MNHNS and CDR2 SASEGT. DNA for the CDR3: TGTGCCAGCAGTGAACTAGCGGGACCAGATACGCAGTATTTT. Translated, it gives CASSELAGPDTQYF.

The chain recombines TRBV5-6 with TRBJ2-5; D may be TRBD1 (6 bases). V was shortened by 6 bases and J by 2 bases, with 20 bases between the two germline ends. This CDR3 has 16 amino acids. CDR1 and CDR2 (germline): SGHDT, YYEEEE. CDR3 protein: CASNHGVYRAQETQYF. CDR3 in DNA: TGTGCCAGCAACCATGGGGTTTACAGGGCTCAAGAGACCCAGTACTTC.

This sequence joins TRBV19 and TRBJ2-7; 10 bases match TRBD1. CDR3 size: 15 residues. Per germline, CDR1 LNHDA and CDR2 SQIVND (reference sequence). V trimming: 4 bases; J trimming: 4 bases; junction bases outside the gene matches: 7. CDR3 sequence: CASSKHRDRGYEQYF. The CDR3 DNA sequence: TGTGCCAGTAGTAAACACCGGGACAGGGGATACGAGCAGTACTTC.

The rearrangement joins TRBV7-3 to TRBJ1-5, with 8 bases lining up with TRBD1. The CDR3 is 16 residues long. Germline V gene lookup returns CDR1 SGHTA and CDR2 FQGTGA. Germline trimming cut 5 bases from V and 1 base from J; bases unmatched to any gene: 7. CDR3 sequence: CASSRVRTGSNQPQHF. CDR3 bases: TGTGCCAGCAGCCGTGTGCGGACAGGGAGCAATCAGCCCCAGCATTTT.

The chain joins TRBV11-2 to TRBJ2-3; D not resolved. This CDR3 has 13 amino acids. The V and J ends lost 3 bases and 4 bases respectively, with 8 bases between them. Germline values: CDR1 SGHAT, CDR2 FQNNGV. The CDR3 region has the DNA TGTGCCAGCAGCTTCCGGACGCCAGATACGCAGTATTTT. It specifies CASSFRTPDTQYF.

The chain is built from TRBV5-1 and TRBJ1-6; no clear D gene. The V gene's germline CDR1 is SGHRS and CDR2 YFSETQ. The V gene lost 3 bases and the J gene lost 10 bases, with 11 bases spanning the gap. This CDR3 has 13 residues. Here the CDR3 reads CASSSQLESPLHF. CDR3 DNA: TGCGCCAGCAGCTCCCAGTTAGAATCACCCCTCCACTTT.

The chain carries TRBV11-2 and TRBJ2-7, with a weak D call TRBD2 (6 bases). CDR1 SGHAT and CDR2 FQNNGV come from the germline V gene. Deletions cut 6 bases from V and 2 bases from J, with 23 bases between. This CDR3 comprises 17 residues. The CDR3 DNA sequence: TGTGCCAGCAGTCCGGTGAGGAGGGCAGGTCACACCTACGAGCAGTACTTC. Its protein product is CASSPVRRAGHTYEQYF.

The chain combines TRBV27 with TRBJ1-2; 10 bases fit TRBD1. Germline V gene data show CDR1 as MNHEY and CDR2 as SMNVEV (reference sequence). The CDR3 length is 15 residues. J was trimmed by 7 bases and V by 5 bases; bases with no gene match: 10. The CDR3 bases are TGTGCCAGCAGTCTACGGACAGGGGGTTTCAGTGGCTACACCTTC. Translated: CASSLRTGGFSGYTF.

The chain employs TRBV5-1 and TRBJ2-5; D gene uncertain. The V and J ends lost 0 bases and 2 bases respectively, with 5 bases between them. The CDR3 length is 13 residues. Germline CDR1 is SGHRS and CDR2 is YFSETQ. CDR3 DNA: TGCGCCAGCAGCTTGGACAGACAAGAGACCCAGTACTTC. Translating it yields CASSLDRQETQYF.

This chain connects TRBV2 to TRBJ2-1; D may correspond to TRBD1 or TRBD2 (5 bases each). The V end lost 2 bases, the J end lost 4 bases, and 12 bases lay between the germline ends. The length of the CDR3 is 15 residues. Germline CDR1 SNHLY, CDR2 FYNNEI. The CDR3, as DNA: TGTGCCAGCAGTGAATGGGACGGGGCTTACAATGAGCAGTTCTTC. It is translated as CASSEWDGAYNEQFF.

This clone was counted a single time. The V call is TRBV28, the J call TRBJ1-5; no reliable D call. V was trimmed by 3 bases and J by 2 bases, leaving 14 bases between them. The CDR3 has 16 residues. Germline CDR1 MDHEN, CDR2 SYDVKM. The CDR3 DNA sequence: TGTGCCAGCAGTTTCGACCGCTGGCGGGGCAATCAGCCCCAGCATTTT. This gives the protein CASSFDRWRGNQPQHF.

This chain joins TRBV5-8 and TRBJ2-7, with D uncertain. The CDR3 sequence is 13 residues long. Germline V gene sequence: CDR1 SGHTS, CDR2 YDEGEE. Trimming removed 0 bases at V and 6 bases at J, with 10 bases between. CDR3 sequence (DNA): TGTGCCAGCAGCTTGGCCGGGTTCGGCGAGCAGTACTTC. This sequence encodes CASSLAGFGEQYF.

This sequence joins TRBV6-5 and TRBJ2-2; D may be TRBD1 (8 bases). V lost 6 bases, J lost 5 bases, and 16 bases lay in between. Germline lookup yields CDR1 MNHEY and CDR2 SVGAGI. CDR3 length: 15 residues. CDR3 DNA: TGTGCCAGCAGGTCCGGACAGGGAGGGACCGGGGAGCTGTTTTTT. Its translation: CASRSGQGGTGELFF.

The chain links TRBV7-2 to TRBJ2-7; a possible D gene is TRBD2 (5 bases). CDR1 is SGHTA and CDR2 is FQGNSA in the germline V gene. The ends were cut back, 5 bases at V and 0 bases at J, with 17 bases in the middle. This CDR3 has 16 residues. The CDR3 nucleotides are TGTGCCAGCAGCCCTGTTACAGCGGTGAGCTCCTACGAGCAGTACTTC. This encodes CASSPVTAVSSYEQYF.

This clone has only a few counts. This sequence joins TRBV27 and TRBJ1-2; TRBD1 matches 7 bases. CDR3 length: 12 residues. The junction had 7 bases not matched to a gene; V was cut back by 5 bases and J by 10 bases. Germline CDR1 and CDR2: MNHEY and SMNVEV (reference sequence). CDR3 DNA: TGTGCCAGCAGTACCGACAGGGTCGTCTACACCTTC. Translation: CASSTDRVVYTF.

DNA of the CDR3: TGCGCCAGCAGCCTCACAGGGAATTGGAACACTGAAGCTTTCTTT. It is translated as CASSLTGNWNTEAFF. The V call is TRBV5-1, the J call TRBJ1-1; possibly TRBD1 for D (6 bases). Germline lookup yields CDR1 SGHRS and CDR2 YFSETQ. Trimming stripped 4 bases from V and 1 base from J, with 14 bases between. This CDR3 region has 15 residues. Combining the CDR3 with reference TRBV5-1 and TRBJ1-1 gives the whole variable domain KAGVTQTPRYLIKTRGQQVTLSCSPISGHRSVSWYQQTPGQGLQFLFEYFSETQRNKGNFPGRFSGRQFSNSRSEMNVSTLELGDSALYLCASSLTGNWNTEAFFGQGTRLTVV.

The chain couples TRBV7-9 to TRBJ1-1; D is unclear. This CDR3 has 16 residues. Germline CDR1 and CDR2: SEHNR and FQNEAQ (reference sequence). The V and J ends lost 1 base and 0 bases respectively, with 12 bases between them. The CDR3 protein is CASSLVLVRMNTEAFF. Written as DNA, the CDR3 is TGTGCCAGCAGCTTAGTTTTAGTCAGGATGAACACTGAAGCTTTCTTT.

The chain joins TRBV6-1 to TRBJ2-7; possible D gene TRBD2, 7 bases. CDR1 is MNHNS and CDR2 is SASEGT in the germline V gene. Trimming cost V 8 bases and J 2 bases, with 16 bases left between them. The CDR3 consists of 14 residues. CDR3 nucleotide sequence: TGTGCCAGCGTATGGGGGCTAGCGGCCTACGAGCAGTACTTC. As protein: CASVWGLAAYEQYF.

The genes are TRBV27 and TRBJ2-6; no firm D call. From germline, CDR1 is MNHEY and CDR2 SMNVEV (reference sequence). Trimming pared 3 bases from V and 0 bases from J, leaving 6 bases between. The CDR3 has 15 residues. CDR3 nucleotides: TGTGCCAGCAGTTTCTCCTTCTCTGGGGCCAACGTCCTGACTTTC. As protein: CASSFSFSGANVLTF. Full variable domain (remainder filled in from reference TRBV27 and TRBJ2-6): EAQVTQNPRYLITVTGKKLTVTCSQNMNHEYMSWYRQDPGLGLRQIYYSMNVEVTDKGDVPEGYKVSRKEKRNFPLILESPSPNQTSLYFCASSFSFSGANVLTFGAGSRLTVL.